This T cell receptor (beta chain) was captured by sequencing in a study of response to subunit inactivated influenza vaccine. TCRdb re-analysed the RT-PCR reads in MiXCR, keeping a single row per CDR3 protein. The sample includes roughly 500,000 distinct CDR3 sequences, 16% seen only once; the top ten take about 3%. Study observations and caveats: T cells newly recruited by each seasonal influenza vaccination are few, the authors suggested.

As to this clonotype: The antigen is unknown.

The CDR3 spans 16 residues. CDR1 is SGHRS and CDR2 is YFSETQ in the germline V gene. Deletions cut 0 bases from V and 2 bases from J, with 11 bases between. This receptor was identified in a man aged 45 to 70 who received an inactivated influenza vaccine. The J gene is TRBJ1-4, the V gene TRBV5-1; tentative D call: TRBD1 (5 bases). Sequencing used CD4+ T cells sorted from PBMCs, obtained around 25 months after vaccination. Here the CDR3 DNA reads TGCGCCAGCAGCTTGGCCGGTTGGGGGACTAATGAAAAACTGTTTTTT. Encoded protein: CASSLAGWGTNEKLFF.